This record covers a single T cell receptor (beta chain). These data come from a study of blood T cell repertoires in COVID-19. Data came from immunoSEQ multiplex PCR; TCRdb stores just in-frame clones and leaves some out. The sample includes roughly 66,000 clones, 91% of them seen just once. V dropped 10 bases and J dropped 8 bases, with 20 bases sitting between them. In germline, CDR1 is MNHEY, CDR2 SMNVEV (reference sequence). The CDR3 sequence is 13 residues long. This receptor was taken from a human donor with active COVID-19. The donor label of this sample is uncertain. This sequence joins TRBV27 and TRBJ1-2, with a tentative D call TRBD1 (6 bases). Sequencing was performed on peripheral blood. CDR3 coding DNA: TGTGCCACTAGAACAGGGATCAGGAAGGGCTACACCTTC. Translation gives CATRTGIRKGYTF.